This T cell receptor beta chain comes out of a study of blood T cells in healthy people across ages. They isolated at least 7 million PBMCs from each sample. V was cut by 3 bases and J by 2 bases, with 9 bases left in between. This CDR3 is 14 amino acids long. Germline V gene lookup returns CDR1 LGHNT and CDR2 FRNRAP. Study-level results: CMV status of donors was not determined, possibly confounding expanded clonotype changes.

A second 7 to 11 cycle PCR used barcoded and J-beta primers. Each cDNA molecule was tagged by a template-switch adaptor that had 12 random nucleotides. TCRdb re-called the 5' RACE reads with MiXCR, one entry per CDR3 protein. The repertoire holds approximately 800,000 distinct CDR3 sequences, with around 50% as singletons. Of note for this clonotype: Its cognate antigen is unknown.

The origin of this receptor is a man between 40 and 49 years old in good health. The sequenced sample was blood. The rearrangement links TRBV12-5 to TRBJ2-3, with unresolved D. The CDR3 sequence: CASGFTRNTDTQYF. The CDR3 bases are TGTGCTAGTGGTTTCACAAGAAACACAGATACGCAGTATTTT. The variable domain in full, with the rest retrieved from reference TRBV12-5 and TRBJ2-3, is DARVTQTPRHKVTEMGQEVTMRCQPILGHNTVFWYRQTMMQGLELLAYFRNRAPLDDSGMPKDRFSAEMPDATLATLKIQPSEPRDSAVYFCASGFTRNTDTQYFGPGTRLTVL.